Included here is one T cell receptor (beta chain) sequence, with context. Its antigen is not identified. Being one base from a much bigger clone, this may be a read error. Three rounds of nested PCR, following a modified ARM-PCR protocol, produced the TCRbeta library. TCRdb passed the multiplex PCR reads through MiXCR, listing each CDR3 protein once. The sample contains approximately 100,000 distinct CDR3 sequences, approximately 82% of which appear only once. Germline CDR1 is MDHEN and CDR2 is SYDVKM. This CDR3 is 14 amino acids long. This entry comes from a study of tumor and adjacent non-tumor tissue in lung cancer. This sample's RNA came from whole unsorted tissue. Chemotherapy-naive patients with new lung cancer underwent thoracic surgery in China, August–late 2014. Broader study findings: Patients with more diverse tumor TCRs had worse survival. Significantly higher TCR diversity was found in tumor than normal lung.

The TCR sequence derives from a woman aged 60 to 75 with non-small cell lung cancer. This chain connects TRBV28 to TRBJ1-5, with D maybe TRBD1 (6 bases). Material: lung tumor tissue. CDR3 in DNA: TGTGCCAGCAGACACGGACAGTGGGATCAGTCCCAGCATTTT. As protein: CASRHGQWDQSQHF.